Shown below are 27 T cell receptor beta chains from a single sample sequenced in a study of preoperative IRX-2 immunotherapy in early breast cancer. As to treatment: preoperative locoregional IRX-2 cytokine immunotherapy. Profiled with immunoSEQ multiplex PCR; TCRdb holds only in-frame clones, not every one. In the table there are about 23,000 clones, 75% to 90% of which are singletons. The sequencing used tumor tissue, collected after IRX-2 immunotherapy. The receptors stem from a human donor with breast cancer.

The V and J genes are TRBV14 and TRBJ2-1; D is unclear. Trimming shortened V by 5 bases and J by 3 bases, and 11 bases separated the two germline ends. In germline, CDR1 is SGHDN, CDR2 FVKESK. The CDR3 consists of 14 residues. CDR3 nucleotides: TGTGCCAGCAGCAGACGCGTGGGCTACAATGAGCAGTTCTTC. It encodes CASSRRVGYNEQFF.

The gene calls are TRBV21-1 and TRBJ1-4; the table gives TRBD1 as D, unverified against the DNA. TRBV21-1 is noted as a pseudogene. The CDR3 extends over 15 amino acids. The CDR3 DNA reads TGTGCCAGCAGCAAAGGGACAGGGTTGGGTGAAAAACTGTTTTTT. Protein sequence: CASSKGTGLGEKLFF.

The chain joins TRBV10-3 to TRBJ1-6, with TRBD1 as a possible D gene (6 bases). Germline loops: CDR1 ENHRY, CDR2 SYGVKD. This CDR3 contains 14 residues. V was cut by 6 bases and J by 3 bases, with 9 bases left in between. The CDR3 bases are TGTGCCATCAGCGGGACACTCTATAATTCACCCCTCCACTTT. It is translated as CAISGTLYNSPLHF.

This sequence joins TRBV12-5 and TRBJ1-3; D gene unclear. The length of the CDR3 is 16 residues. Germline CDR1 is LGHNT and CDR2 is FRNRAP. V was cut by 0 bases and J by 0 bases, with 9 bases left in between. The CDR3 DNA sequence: TGTGCTAGTGGTTTGGTTTGGGATTTCTCTGGAAACACCATATATTTT. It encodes CASGLVWDFSGNTIYF.

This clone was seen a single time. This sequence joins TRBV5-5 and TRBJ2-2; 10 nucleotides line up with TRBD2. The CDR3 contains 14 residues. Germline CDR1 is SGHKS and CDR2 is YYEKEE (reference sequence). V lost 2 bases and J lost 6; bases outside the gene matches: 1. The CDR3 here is CASSFTSGAGELFF. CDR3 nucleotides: TGTGCCAGCAGCTTTACTAGCGGGGCCGGGGAGCTGTTTTTT.

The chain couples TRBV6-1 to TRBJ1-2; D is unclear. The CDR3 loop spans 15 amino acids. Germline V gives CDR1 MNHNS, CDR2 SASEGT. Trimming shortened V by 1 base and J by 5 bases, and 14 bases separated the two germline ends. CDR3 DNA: TGTGCCAGCAGTGAAGTGGTGTCCCAGGTTTATGGCTACACCTTC. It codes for CASSEVVSQVYGYTF.

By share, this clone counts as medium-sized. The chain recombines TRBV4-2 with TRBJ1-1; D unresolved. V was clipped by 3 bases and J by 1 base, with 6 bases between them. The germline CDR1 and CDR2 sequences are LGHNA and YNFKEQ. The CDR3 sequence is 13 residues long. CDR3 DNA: TGTGCCAGCAGCCACTTAAAGAACACTGAAGCTTTCTTT. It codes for CASSHLKNTEAFF.

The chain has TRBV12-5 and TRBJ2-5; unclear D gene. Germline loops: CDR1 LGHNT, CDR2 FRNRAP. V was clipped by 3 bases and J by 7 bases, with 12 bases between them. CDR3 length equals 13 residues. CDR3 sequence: CASGFEKLGTQYF. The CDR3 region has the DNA TGTGCTAGTGGTTTTGAGAAGCTGGGGACCCAGTACTTC.

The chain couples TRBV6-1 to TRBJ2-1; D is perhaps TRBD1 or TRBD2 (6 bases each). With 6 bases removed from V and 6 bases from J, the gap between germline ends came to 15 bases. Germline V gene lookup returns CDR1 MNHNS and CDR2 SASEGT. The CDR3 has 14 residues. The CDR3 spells CASSPSGAVNEQFF. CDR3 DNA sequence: TGTGCCAGCAGCCCCTCGGGGGCGGTCAATGAGCAGTTCTTC.

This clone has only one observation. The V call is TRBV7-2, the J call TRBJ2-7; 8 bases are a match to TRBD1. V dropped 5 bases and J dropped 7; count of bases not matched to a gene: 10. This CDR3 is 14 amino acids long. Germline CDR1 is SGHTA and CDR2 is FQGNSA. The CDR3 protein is CASSPVQGAGEQYF. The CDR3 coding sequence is TGTGCCAGCAGCCCGGTGCAGGGGGCTGGAGAGCAGTACTTC.

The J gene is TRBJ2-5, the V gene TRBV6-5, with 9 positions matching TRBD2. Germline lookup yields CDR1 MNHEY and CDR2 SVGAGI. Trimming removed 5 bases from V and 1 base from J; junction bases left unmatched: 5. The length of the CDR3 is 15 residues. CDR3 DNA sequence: TGTGCCAGCAGTCCCCTAGCGGGGAGCCAAGAGACCCAGTACTTC. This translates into CASSPLAGSQETQYF.

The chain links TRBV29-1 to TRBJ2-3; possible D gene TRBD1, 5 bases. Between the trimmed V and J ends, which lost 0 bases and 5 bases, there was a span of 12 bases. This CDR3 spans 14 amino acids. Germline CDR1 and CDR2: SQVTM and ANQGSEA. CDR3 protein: CSVEETAYIDTQYF. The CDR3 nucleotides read TGCAGCGTTGAAGAGACAGCCTACATAGATACGCAGTATTTT.

This CDR3 is CASSLVDRVIGELFF. In nucleotides, the CDR3 is TGTGCCAGCAGCTTAGTGGACAGGGTAATCGGGGAGCTGTTTTTT. The rearrangement joins TRBV7-8 to TRBJ2-2; 8 bases match TRBD1. From germline, CDR1 is SGHVS and CDR2 FQNEAQ. CDR3 size: 15 residues. The junction had 5 bases not matched to a gene; V was cut back by 1 base and J by 7 bases.

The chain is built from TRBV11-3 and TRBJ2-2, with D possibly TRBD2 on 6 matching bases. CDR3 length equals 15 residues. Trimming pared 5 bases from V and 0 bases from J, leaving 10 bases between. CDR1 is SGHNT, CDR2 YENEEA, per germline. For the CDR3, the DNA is TGTGCCAGCAGCAGTAGCGGAACGAACACCGGGGAGCTGTTTTTT. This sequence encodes CASSSSGTNTGELFF. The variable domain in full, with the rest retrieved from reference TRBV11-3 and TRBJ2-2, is EAGVVQSPRYKIIEKKQPVAFWCNPISGHNTLYWYLQNLGQGPELLIRYENEEAVDDSQLPKDRFSAERLKGVDSTLKIQPAELGDSAVYLCASSSSGTNTGELFFGEGSRLTVL.

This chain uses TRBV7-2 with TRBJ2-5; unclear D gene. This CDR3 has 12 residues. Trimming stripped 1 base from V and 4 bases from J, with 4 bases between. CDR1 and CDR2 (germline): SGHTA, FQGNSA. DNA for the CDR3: TGTGCCAGCAGCTTAGTCCGAGAGACCCAGTACTTC. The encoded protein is CASSLVRETQYF.

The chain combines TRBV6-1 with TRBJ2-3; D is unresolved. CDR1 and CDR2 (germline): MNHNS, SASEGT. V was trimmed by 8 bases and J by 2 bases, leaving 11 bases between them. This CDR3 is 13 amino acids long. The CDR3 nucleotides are TGTGCCAGCTCGTGGCAGATCACAGATACGCAGTATTTT. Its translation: CASSWQITDTQYF.

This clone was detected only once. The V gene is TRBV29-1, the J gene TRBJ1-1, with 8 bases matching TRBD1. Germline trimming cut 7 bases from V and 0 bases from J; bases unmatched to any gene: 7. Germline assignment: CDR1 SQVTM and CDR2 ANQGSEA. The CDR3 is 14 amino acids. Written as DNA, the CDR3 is TGCAGCGCTAAGGACAGGGCCATGAACACTGAAGCTTTCTTT. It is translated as CSAKDRAMNTEAFF. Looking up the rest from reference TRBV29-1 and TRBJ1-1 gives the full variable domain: SAVISQKPSRDICQRGTSLTIQCQVDSQVTMMFWYRQQPGQSLTLIATANQGSEATYESGFVIDKFPISRPNLTFSTLTVSNMSPEDSSIYLCSAKDRAMNTEAFFGQGTRLTVV.

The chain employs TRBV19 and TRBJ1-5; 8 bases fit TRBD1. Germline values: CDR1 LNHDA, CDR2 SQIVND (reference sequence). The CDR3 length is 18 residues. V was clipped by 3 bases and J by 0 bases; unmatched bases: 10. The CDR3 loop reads CASSIEGQAYYSNQPQHF. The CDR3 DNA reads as TGTGCCAGTAGTATCGAGGGACAGGCGTATTATAGCAATCAGCCCCAGCATTTT.

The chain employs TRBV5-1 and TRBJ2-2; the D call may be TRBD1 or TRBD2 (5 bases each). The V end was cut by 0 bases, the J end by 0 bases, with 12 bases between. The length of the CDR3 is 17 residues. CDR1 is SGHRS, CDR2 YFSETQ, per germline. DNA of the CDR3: TGCGCCAGCAGCTTGGGAGCCGGGACGACGAACACCGGGGAGCTGTTTTTT. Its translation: CASSLGAGTTNTGELFF.

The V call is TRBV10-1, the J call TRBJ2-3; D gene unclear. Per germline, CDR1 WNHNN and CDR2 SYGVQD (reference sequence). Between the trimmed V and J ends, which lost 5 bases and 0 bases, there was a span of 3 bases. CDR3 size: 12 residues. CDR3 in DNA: TGCGCCAGCAGTACTAGCACAGATACGCAGTATTTT. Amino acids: CASSTSTDTQYF.

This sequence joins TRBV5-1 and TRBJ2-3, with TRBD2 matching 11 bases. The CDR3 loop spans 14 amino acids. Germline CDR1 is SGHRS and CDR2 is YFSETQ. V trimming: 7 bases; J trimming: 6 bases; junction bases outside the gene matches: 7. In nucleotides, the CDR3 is TGCGCCAGCTTGCTAGCGGGAGGAGCGGATACGCAGTATTTT. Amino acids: CASLLAGGADTQYF.

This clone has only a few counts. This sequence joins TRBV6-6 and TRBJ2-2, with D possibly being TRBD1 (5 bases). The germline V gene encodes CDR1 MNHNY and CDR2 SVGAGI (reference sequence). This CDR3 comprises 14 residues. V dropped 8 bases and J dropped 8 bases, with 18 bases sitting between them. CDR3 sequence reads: CASVESGSGGELFF. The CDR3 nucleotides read TGTGCCAGCGTCGAATCAGGGTCGGGTGGGGAGCTGTTTTTT.

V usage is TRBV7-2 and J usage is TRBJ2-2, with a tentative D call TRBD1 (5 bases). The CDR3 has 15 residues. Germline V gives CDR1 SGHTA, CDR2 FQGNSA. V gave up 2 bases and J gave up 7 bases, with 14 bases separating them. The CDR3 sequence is CASSLLGAQSGELFF. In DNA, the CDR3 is TGTGCCAGCAGCTTACTAGGGGCACAGAGCGGGGAGCTGTTTTTT.

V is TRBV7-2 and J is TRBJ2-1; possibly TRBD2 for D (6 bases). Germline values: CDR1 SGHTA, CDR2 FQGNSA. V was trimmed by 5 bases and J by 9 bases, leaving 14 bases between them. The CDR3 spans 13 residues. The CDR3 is CASSEDGGREQFF. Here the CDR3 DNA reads TGTGCCAGCAGCGAGGACGGGGGACGTGAGCAGTTCTTC.

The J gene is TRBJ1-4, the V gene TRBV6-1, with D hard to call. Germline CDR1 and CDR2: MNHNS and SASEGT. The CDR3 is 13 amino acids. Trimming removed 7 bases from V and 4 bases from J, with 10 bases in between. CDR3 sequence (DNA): TGTGCCAGCAAACGGCAAAATAATGAAAAACTGTTTTTT. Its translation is CASKRQNNEKLFF.

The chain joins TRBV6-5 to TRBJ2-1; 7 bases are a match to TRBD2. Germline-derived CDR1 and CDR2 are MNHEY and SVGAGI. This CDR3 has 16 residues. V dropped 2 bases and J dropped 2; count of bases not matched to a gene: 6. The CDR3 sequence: CASSYVQRGAYNEQFF. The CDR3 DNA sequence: TGTGCCAGCAGTTACGTGCAGCGGGGAGCCTACAATGAGCAGTTCTTC.

CDR3 DNA: TGTGCCAGCAGTGACCCCGGACTAGCGGGGGTAATTGAGCAGTTCTTC. This gives the protein CASSDPGLAGVIEQFF. The chain carries TRBV2 and TRBJ2-1, with 13 bases identical to TRBD2. Germline loops: CDR1 SNHLY, CDR2 FYNNEI. The CDR3 runs 16 residues. Losses at the gene ends were 3 bases for V and 9 bases for J; bases not matched to a gene: 8.